This note documents a single TCR beta chain sequence. The entry originates in a study of blood T cell repertoires in COVID-19. For the study at large: Sources were T cells, B-cell-depleted T cells, or PBMCs; the material itself was cDNA or gDNA.

Germline loops: CDR1 SGHAT, CDR2 FQNNGV. The CDR3 extends over 16 amino acids. Trimming took off 7 bases at V and 6 bases at J, with 24 bases between the two ends. In the study's own analysis: Counts of nucleated cells, estimated from reference gene primer amplification, were obtained. Generated by immunoSEQ multiplex PCR, the TCRdb table keeps only in-frame clones and is missing some. That table furnishes V, J and clone size, whereas the DNA furnished D and trimming. This table has hundreds of thousands of clones, over 80% appearing once. Sequencing input: peripheral blood. The chain combines TRBV11-2 with TRBJ2-5, with a weak D call TRBD2 (5 bases). The source is a woman aged 40 to 50 who had recovered from COVID-19. The CDR3 sequence: CASNPPHRTGIQTQYF. Here the CDR3 DNA reads TGTGCCAGCAATCCCCCCCACCGGACGGGGATACAGACCCAGTACTTC.